The 8 T cell receptor beta chains below were found in one sample sequenced in a study of blood T cell repertoires in COVID-19. Sequencing was performed with immunoSEQ multiplex PCR; in TCRdb, only in-frame clones are kept and a portion is missing. This table holds around 280,000 clones, around nine tenths found once. The sequencing sample was made of peripheral blood. These receptors all stem from a woman aged 30 to 39 with COVID-19, enrolled during active disease.

The chain couples TRBV10-3 to TRBJ1-1; D not certain. This CDR3 is 13 amino acids long. Per germline, CDR1 ENHRY and CDR2 SYGVKD. The V end lost 6 bases, the J end lost 5 bases, and 13 bases lay between the germline ends. CDR3 bases: TGTGCCATCAGCAAAGAAGGGAGGACTGAAGCTTTCTTT. Amino acid sequence: CAISKEGRTEAFF.

This chain joins TRBV28 and TRBJ1-2; TRBD1 matches at 8 bases. Germline lookup yields CDR1 MDHEN and CDR2 SYDVKM. The V gene end was trimmed by 4 bases and the J gene end by 7 bases; junction bases not matched to a gene: 8. The CDR3 has 14 amino acids. DNA for the CDR3: TGTGCCAGCAGTTGGGACAGGAGCTTGGGTGGCTACACCTTC. It is translated as CASSWDRSLGGYTF.

The chain joins TRBV5-1 to TRBJ1-1; the match to TRBD1 covers 7 bases. The CDR3 covers 16 residues. Germline V gives CDR1 SGHRS, CDR2 YFSETQ. V lost 4 bases to trimming and J lost 0 bases; unmatched junction nucleotides: 9. The CDR3 DNA follows: TGCGCCAGCAGCGTGGGGACAGCCGCCATGAACACTGAAGCTTTCTTT. Amino acid sequence: CASSVGTAAMNTEAFF.

The chain combines TRBV6-6 with TRBJ1-2; 7 bases fit TRBD1. J lost 6 bases, V lost 3 bases, and 4 bases had no gene match. The germline gives CDR1 MNHNY, CDR2 SVGAGI (reference sequence). The CDR3 has 13 residues. The CDR3 region is CASSYGTVDGYTF. CDR3 nucleotides: TGTGCCAGCAGTTATGGGACAGTCGATGGCTACACCTTC.

The chain carries TRBV2 and TRBJ2-7, with 9 bases fitting TRBD1. The CDR3 loop spans 13 amino acids. V was pared by 6 bases and J by 4 bases, with 4 bases of the junction left unmatched. Per germline, CDR1 SNHLY and CDR2 FYNNEI. The CDR3 is CASSRDRVYEQYF. In DNA form, the CDR3 reads TGTGCCAGCAGCCGGGACAGGGTTTACGAGCAGTACTTC.

V and J are TRBV19 and TRBJ2-7, with D possibly matching TRBD2 (6 bases). V was cut by 3 bases and J by 2 bases, with 14 bases left in between. Germline values: CDR1 LNHDA, CDR2 SQIVND (reference sequence). This CDR3 is built from 15 residues. The CDR3 reads CASSIDPAGPYEQYF. CDR3 nucleotide sequence: TGTGCCAGTAGTATCGACCCAGCGGGTCCCTACGAGCAGTACTTC.

The rearrangement uses TRBV6-2 or TRBV6-3 and TRBJ2-3, with 8 bases identical to TRBD2. Germline V gene sequence: CDR1 MNHEY, CDR2 SVGEGT. The CDR3 sequence is 14 residues long. Trimming took 4 bases from V and 2 from J; bases not matched to a gene: 2. For the CDR3, the DNA is TGTGCCAGCAGTTCGACTAGCGACACAGATACGCAGTATTTT. The encoded protein is CASSSTSDTDTQYF.

This chain links TRBV30 with TRBJ1-6; TRBD1 might be the D (5 bases). Germline V CDR1 and CDR2: GTSNPN, SVGIG (reference sequence). Trimming stripped 8 bases from V and 3 bases from J, with 11 bases between. This CDR3 has 13 amino acids. The CDR3, as DNA: TGTGCCCGGCACGACAGCTATAATTCACCCCTCCACTTT. Translating it yields CARHDSYNSPLHF.